This T cell receptor beta chain was identified during a study of CD8 T cells in ankylosing spondylitis. Notes on the study in general: The authors reported significant enrichment of disease-linked clones in matched ankylosing spondylitis synovial fluid. Earlier studies detected some motif variants in reactive arthritis synovial fluid and blood. A CD8+ phenotype characterized the disease-linked clones, which were relatively rare in peripheral blood. Several highly homologous variants formed a TCR beta motif that appeared characteristic of ankylosing spondylitis blood.

This clonotype was seen a handful of times. Its cognate antigen is unknown. Germline trimming cut 4 bases from V and 1 base from J; bases unmatched to any gene: 9. Germline V CDR1 and CDR2: MNHEY, SVGAGI. The CDR3 has 17 amino acids. TCRdb reprocessed the 5' RACE reads via MiXCR and lists one record per CDR3 protein. The sample has approximately 300,000 distinct CDR3 sequences; 6.5% to 10% are singletons. The clonotype was recovered from a male donor with ankylosing spondylitis. Sequencing was performed on blood, either unsorted or a sorted T cell fraction (not recorded which). The J gene is TRBJ2-7, the V gene TRBV6-5; the match to TRBD1 covers 11 bases. The CDR3 nucleotides are TGTGCCAGCAGTTCATACCGGGACAGGGGGATTTCCTACGAGCAGTACTTC. This gives the protein CASSSYRDRGISYEQYF.